This T cell receptor beta chain was sequenced for a study of T cells after yellow fever vaccination (dated by TCRdb to the late 2010s). Regarding the research as a whole: The SMART-Seq v4 Ultra Low Input RNA kit was used to prepare libraries from fractions with low cell numbers. Two healthy male donors, one aged 18 to 30 and one aged 30 to 40 years, were included in the cohort. Blood samples were taken at several timepoints before and after primary and secondary immunization, and bulk PBMC replicates and cell subsets were isolated. Bulk TCR alpha and beta repertoires were sequenced longitudinally to track T-cell clones before and after primary and booster YFV17D yellow fever vaccination.

This clonotype appeared a few times. Its target antigen remains unknown. No qualities accompany the bases; no much larger clone lies one base away. The paper's findings and limits, for the study overall: Compared with the primary T-cell response, the secondary T-cell response was faster but weaker, reaching its peak on day 5 rather than on day 15. Most clones expanded after primary vaccination (around 96% of CD4 and over 80% of CD8) were re-detected after the booster, suggesting that broad memory maintenance occurred. A small share of clonotypes was detected in both CD4 and CD8 compartments, with the overlap likely arising from convergent recombination. Computational filtering was required because FACS-sorted repertoires could contain abundant contaminating clonotypes from the bulk population. Only two donors were included in the study, so the extent to which the findings can be generalized is limited.

TCR cDNA was made using 5'RACE template switching, a step that added a universal primer site and unique molecular identifiers. Priming of cDNA synthesis was performed from both the TCR alpha and TCR beta constant segments. Libraries were amplified in two PCR steps, with sample barcodes and sequencing adapters added in the second step. Sequencing of libraries was performed on Illumina HiSeq 2500 (2x100 bp) or NovaSeq (2x150 bp). The study's own analysis went as follows. Demultiplexing of reads and collapsing into UMI consensus sequences were performed with MIGEC, and V(D)J alignment was carried out with MiXCR. Vaccine-responding clonotypes were identified with edgeR using replicate PBMC samples, with FDR below 0.01 and a log2 fold change above 5 up to day 15 being required. Each bulk clonotype received a CD4 or CD8 identity based on whether the sequenced CD4 or CD8 repertoire contained that clonotype at higher abundance. The public reads were reanalyzed by TCRdb: fastp trimming at Q25, MiXCR alignment, in-frame beta chains only. Rows matching on CDR3 protein sequence are summarized as one entry with the most common DNA and genes. These V and J calls derive from TCRdb rather than the authors' analysis. For this sample the table gives around 600,000 distinct CDR3 sequences, of which roughly an eighth were detected only once. The ten largest clonotypes hold about 15% of the sample.

The CDR3 goes from the cysteine to the phenylalanine over 12 residues. The kept DNA is CDR3 alone, 36 bases in frame from the first base. V is clipped by 2 bases and J by 5 bases, and the sequence between their germline boundaries is 10 bases long. The germline V gene encodes CDR1 DFQATT and CDR2 SNEGSKA (reference sequence). The treatment or condition label on this specimen signifies: live attenuated yellow fever vaccine strain. Two biological replicates of bulk PBMCs were collected at each blood-draw timepoint. A standard Ficoll-Paque protocol was used to isolate PBMCs from peripheral blood. TriZol was used to extract RNA from bulk PBMCs, from CD4 and CD8 fractions, and from dextramer-positive and dextramer-negative fractions.

Sequencing was performed on PBMCs, taken on the day of the yellow fever booster vaccination. The origin of this receptor is a man younger than 45 who received the YFV17D yellow fever vaccine. The chain is made from TRBV20-1 and TRBJ2-7; the D segment could be TRBD2, given 6 matching bases. The CDR3 amino acid sequence is: CSARWGENEQYF. The sequence in DNA is TGCAGTGCTAGATGGGGGGAAAACGAGCAGTACTTC.